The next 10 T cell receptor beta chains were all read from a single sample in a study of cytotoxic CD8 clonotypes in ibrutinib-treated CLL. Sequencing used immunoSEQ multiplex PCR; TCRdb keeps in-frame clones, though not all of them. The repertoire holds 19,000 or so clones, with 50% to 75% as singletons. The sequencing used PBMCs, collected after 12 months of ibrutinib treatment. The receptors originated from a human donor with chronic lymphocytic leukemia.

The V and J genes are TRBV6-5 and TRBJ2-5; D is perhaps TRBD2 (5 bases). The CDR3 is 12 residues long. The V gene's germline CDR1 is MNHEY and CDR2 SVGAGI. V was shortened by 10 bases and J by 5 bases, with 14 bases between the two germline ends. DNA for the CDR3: TGTGCCACCCCGAGGGATTCCGAGACCCAGTACTTC. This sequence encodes CATPRDSETQYF.

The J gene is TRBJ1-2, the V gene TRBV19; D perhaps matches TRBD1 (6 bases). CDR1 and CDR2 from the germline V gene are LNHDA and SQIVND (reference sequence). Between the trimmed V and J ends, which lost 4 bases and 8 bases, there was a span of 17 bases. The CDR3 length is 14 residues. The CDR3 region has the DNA TGTGCCAGTAGTACTAGGGGGGCGAAGATGGGCTACACCTTC. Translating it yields CASSTRGAKMGYTF. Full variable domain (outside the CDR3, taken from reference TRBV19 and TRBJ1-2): DGGITQSPKYLFRKEGQNVTLSCEQNLNHDAMYWYRQDPGQGLRLIYYSQIVNDFQKGDIAEGYSVSREKKESFPLTVTSAQKNPTAFYLCASSTRGAKMGYTFGSGTRLTVV.

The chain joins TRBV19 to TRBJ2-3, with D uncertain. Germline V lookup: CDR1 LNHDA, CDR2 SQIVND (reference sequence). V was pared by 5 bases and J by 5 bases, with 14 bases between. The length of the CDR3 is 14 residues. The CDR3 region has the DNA TGTGCCAGTAGTCCACGGGCCCACAGAGATACGCAGTATTTT. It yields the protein CASSPRAHRDTQYF.

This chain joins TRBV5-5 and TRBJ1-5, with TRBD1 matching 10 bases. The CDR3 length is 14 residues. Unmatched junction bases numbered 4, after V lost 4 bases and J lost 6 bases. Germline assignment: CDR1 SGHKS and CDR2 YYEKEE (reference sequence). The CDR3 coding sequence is TGTGCCAGCAGCAGGACAGGGGGAAGTCAGCCCCAGCATTTT. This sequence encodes CASSRTGGSQPQHF.

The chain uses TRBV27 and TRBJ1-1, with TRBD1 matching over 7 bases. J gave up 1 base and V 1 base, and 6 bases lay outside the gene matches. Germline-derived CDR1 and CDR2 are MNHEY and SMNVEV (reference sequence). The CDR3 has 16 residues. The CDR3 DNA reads TGTGCCAGCAGTTTATTAGGGGACAGCAAGAACACTGAAGCTTTCTTT. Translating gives CASSLLGDSKNTEAFF.

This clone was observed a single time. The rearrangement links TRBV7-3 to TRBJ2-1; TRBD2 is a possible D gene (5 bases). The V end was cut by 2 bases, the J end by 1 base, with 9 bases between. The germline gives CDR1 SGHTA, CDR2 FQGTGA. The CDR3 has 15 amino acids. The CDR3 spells CASSLDRDSYNEQFF. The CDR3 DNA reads TGTGCCAGCAGCTTAGATCGGGATTCCTACAATGAGCAGTTCTTC.

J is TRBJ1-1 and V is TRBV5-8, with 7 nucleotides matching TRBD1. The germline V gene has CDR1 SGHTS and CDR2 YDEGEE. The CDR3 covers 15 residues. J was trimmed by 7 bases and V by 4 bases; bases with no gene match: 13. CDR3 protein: CASSPTGDRWSEAFF. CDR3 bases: TGTGCCAGCAGCCCAACCGGGGACAGATGGAGTGAAGCTTTCTTT.

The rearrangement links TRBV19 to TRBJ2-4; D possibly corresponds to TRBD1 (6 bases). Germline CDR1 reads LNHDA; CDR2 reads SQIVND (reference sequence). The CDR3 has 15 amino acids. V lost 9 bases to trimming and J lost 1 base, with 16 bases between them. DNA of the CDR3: TGTGCCAGCGGCCCCCAGGGGATGGCCAAAAACATTCAGTACTTC. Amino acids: CASGPQGMAKNIQYF.

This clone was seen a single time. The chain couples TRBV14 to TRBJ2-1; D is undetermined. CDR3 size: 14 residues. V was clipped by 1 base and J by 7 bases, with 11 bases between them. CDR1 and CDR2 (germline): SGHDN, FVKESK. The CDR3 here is CASSQGLSVNEQFF. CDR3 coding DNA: TGTGCCAGCAGCCAAGGGTTGAGTGTTAATGAGCAGTTCTTC.

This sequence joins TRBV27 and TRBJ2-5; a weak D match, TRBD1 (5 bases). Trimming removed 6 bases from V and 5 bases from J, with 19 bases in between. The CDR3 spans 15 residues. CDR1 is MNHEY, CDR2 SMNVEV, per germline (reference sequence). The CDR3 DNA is TGTGCCAGCAGCCTAGGCCAGGGAATATGGGAGACCCAGTACTTC. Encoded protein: CASSLGQGIWETQYF.